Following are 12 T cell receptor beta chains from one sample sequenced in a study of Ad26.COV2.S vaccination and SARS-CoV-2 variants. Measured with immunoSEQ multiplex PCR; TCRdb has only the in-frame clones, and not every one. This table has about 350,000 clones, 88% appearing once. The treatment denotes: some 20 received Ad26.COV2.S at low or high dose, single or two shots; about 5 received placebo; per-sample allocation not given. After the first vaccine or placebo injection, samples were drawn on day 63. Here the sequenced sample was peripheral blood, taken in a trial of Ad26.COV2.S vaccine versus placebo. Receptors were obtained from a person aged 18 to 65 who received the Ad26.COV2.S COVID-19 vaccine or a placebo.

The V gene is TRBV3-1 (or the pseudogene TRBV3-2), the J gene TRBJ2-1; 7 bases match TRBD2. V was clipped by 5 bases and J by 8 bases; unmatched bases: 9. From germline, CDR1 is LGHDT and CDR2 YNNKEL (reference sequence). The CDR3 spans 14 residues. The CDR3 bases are TGTGCCAGCAGCTCCAGCGGGACGAGCCATGAGCAGTTCTTC. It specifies CASSSSGTSHEQFF.

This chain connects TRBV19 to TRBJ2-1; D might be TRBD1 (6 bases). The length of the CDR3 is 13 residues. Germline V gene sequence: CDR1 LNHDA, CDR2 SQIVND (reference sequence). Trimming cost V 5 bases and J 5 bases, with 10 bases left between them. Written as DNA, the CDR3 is TGTGCCAGTAGTTTACAGGGTCACAATGAGCAGTTCTTC. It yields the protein CASSLQGHNEQFF. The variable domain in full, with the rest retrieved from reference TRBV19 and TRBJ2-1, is DGGITQSPKYLFRKEGQNVTLSCEQNLNHDAMYWYRQDPGQGLRLIYYSQIVNDFQKGDIAEGYSVSREKKESFPLTVTSAQKNPTAFYLCASSLQGHNEQFFGPGTRLTVL.

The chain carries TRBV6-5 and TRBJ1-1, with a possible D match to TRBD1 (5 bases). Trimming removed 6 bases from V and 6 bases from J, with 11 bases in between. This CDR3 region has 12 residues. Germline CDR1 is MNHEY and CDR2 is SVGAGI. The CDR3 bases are TGTGCCAGCAGGATCAGGGCCGCTGAAGCTTTCTTT. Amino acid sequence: CASRIRAAEAFF.

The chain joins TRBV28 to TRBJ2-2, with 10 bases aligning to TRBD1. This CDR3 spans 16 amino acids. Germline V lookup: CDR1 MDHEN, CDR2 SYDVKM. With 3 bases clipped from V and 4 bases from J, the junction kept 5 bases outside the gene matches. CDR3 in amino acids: CASSFRQGALTGELFF. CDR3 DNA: TGTGCCAGCAGTTTCCGACAGGGGGCACTCACCGGGGAGCTGTTTTTT.

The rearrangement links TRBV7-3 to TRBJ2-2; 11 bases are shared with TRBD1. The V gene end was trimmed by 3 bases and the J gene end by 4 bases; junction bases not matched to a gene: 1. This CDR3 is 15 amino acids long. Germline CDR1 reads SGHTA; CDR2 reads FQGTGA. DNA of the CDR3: TGTGCCAGCAGCTTGGGACAGGGGGTCACCGGGGAGCTGTTTTTT. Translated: CASSLGQGVTGELFF.

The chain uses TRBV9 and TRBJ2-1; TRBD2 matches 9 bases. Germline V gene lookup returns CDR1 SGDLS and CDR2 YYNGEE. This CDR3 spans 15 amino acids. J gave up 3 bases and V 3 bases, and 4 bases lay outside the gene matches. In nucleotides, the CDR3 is TGTGCCAGCAGCGCCCGACTAGCGGACTACAATGAGCAGTTCTTC. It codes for CASSARLADYNEQFF.

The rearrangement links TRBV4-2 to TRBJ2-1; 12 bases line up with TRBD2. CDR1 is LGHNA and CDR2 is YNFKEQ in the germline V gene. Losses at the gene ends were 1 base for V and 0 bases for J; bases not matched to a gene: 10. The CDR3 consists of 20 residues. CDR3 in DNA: TGTGCCAGCAGCCAAGGATCTAGCGGGAGGGCCCGGAGCTCCTACAATGAGCAGTTCTTC. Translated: CASSQGSSGRARSSYNEQFF.

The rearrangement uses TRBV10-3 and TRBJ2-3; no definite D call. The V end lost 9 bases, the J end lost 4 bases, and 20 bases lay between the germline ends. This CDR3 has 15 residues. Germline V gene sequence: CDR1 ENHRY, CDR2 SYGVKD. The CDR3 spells CAIKDKRKGSDTQYF. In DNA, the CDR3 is TGTGCCATTAAGGATAAGCGTAAGGGATCAGATACGCAGTATTTT.

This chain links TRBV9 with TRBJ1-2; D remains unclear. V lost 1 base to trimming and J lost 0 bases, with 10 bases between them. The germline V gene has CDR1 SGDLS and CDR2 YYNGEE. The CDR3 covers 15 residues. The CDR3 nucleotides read TGTGCCAGCAGCGTAACACCCGATGCTAACTATGGCTACACCTTC. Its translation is CASSVTPDANYGYTF. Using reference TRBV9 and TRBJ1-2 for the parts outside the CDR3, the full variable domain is DSGVTQTPKHLITATGQRVTLRCSPRSGDLSVYWYQQSLDQGLQFLIQYYNGEERAKGNILERFSAQQFPDLHSELNLSSLELGDSALYFCASSVTPDANYGYTFGSGTRLTVV.

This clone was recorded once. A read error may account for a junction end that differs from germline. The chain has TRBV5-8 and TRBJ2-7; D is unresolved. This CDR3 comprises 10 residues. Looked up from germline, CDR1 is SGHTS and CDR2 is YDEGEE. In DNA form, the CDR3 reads TGTGCCAGCAGCCGGACGGGTGAGGACTTC. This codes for CASSRTGEDF.

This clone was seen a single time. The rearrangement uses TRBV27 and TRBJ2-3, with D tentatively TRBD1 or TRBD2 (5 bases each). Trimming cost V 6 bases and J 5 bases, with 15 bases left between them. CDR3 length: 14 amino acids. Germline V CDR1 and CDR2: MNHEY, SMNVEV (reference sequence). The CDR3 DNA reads TGTGCCAGCAGCCCGATGCTGGGGGTAGATACGCAGTATTTT. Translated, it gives CASSPMLGVDTQYF.

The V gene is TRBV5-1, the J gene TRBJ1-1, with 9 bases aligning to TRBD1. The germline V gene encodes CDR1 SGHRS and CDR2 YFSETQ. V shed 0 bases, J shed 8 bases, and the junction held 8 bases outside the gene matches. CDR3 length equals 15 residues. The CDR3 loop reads CASSLAWDRAVEAFF. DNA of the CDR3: TGCGCCAGCAGCTTGGCTTGGGACAGGGCCGTCGAAGCTTTCTTT.